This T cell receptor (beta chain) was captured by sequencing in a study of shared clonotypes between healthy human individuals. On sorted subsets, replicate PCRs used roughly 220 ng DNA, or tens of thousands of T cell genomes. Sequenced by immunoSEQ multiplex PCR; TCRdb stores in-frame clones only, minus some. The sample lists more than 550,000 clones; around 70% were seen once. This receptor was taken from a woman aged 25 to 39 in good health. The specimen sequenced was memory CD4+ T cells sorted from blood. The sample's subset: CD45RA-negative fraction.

Written as DNA, the CDR3 is TGTGCCAGCAGCTTTGGGACTAGCGGGGATGAGCAGTTCTTC. It yields the protein CASSFGTSGDEQFF. The chain links TRBV7-9 to TRBJ2-1, with 13 bases identical to TRBD2. This CDR3 is 14 amino acids long. Germline V CDR1 and CDR2: SEHNR, FQNEAQ (reference sequence). The V segment lost 3 bases and the J segment 8 bases; nucleotides outside the gene matches: 1.